This TCR beta chain was captured in a study of graft-versus-host responses after intestinal transplantation (dated by TCRdb to the early 2020s). With regard to the full study: Recipients received multivisceral, liver-intestinal, or isolated intestinal transplants. Anti-thymocyte globulin induction was given to all recipients, followed by maintenance tacrolimus and steroids for approximately three years. Bulk TCR-beta CDR3 sequencing was used to track graft-versus-host and host-versus-graft alloreactive T cell clones in the graft, circulation and bone marrow after intestinal transplantation. Alloreactive clones were identified by sequencing pre-transplant mixed lymphocyte reaction products and comparing these products with unstimulated pre-transplant donor and recipient T cells. A cohort of approximately 23 intestinal transplant recipients, including one retransplant, was enrolled, and 3 patients lacking pretransplant specimens were excluded. Donor T cell macrochimerism was defined as a peak of at least 4% donor T cells among recipient peripheral blood mononuclear cells. Samples from three later patients were sequenced in-house on an Illumina MiSeq with MiXCR processing rather than by the commercial service.

Taken from cysteine to phenylalanine, the CDR3 has 15 residues. This entry keeps only the CDR3 DNA: 45 bases, framed from base 1. CDR1 and CDR2, looked up from the germline V gene, are MGHRA and YSYEKL. Library creation used the immunoSEQ multiplex PCR assay. In most patients, genomic DNA was isolated using the Qiagen DNeasy Blood and Tissue Kit and sent frozen to Adaptive Biotechnologies for TCR sequencing. For most patients, genomic DNA was subjected to high-throughput TCR-beta CDR3 sequencing by Adaptive Biotechnologies. Per the source publication's procedure: TCR sequencing data were retrieved from Adaptive's ImmunoSEQ software for roughly 20 patients, whereas three other patients were processed with MiXCR and VDJtools. To correct CD4 versus CD8 sorting errors, any sequence found in both subsets at a frequency ratio below 5:1 was removed. Because the origin of CDR3 nucleotide sequences shared between donor and recipient could not be assigned, those sequences were removed. Alloreactive clones required at least 2-fold expansion over unstimulated cells and minimum CFSE-low frequency of 0.002% (template counts) or 0.001% (read counts). Clones detected in sequenced pre-transplant spleen, lymph node, or MLR CFSE-low populations of the donor or recipient were defined as mappable. The cumulative frequency of alloreactive clones was calculated as a percentage of all sequences, weighted by copy number. TCRdb provides this immuneACCESS table in a form limited to in-frame rearrangements. Some clones are lacking; in checked studies, under half of them reflect an unresolved V gene, and why the rest are absent is not known. V and J calls and clone size are as listed in that table; D and trimming were resolved from the DNA. This sample has 30,000 to 40,000 clones in its table, and nearly 95% of those were observed once. The top ten constitute about 19% of the sample.

Study-wide conclusions, independent of this receptor: Early after transplant, peak levels of circulating GvH clones were associated with declines in HvG clones. The conclusions were limited by the relatively low number and heterogeneity of the intestinal transplant patients. GvH clones were detected in recipient bone marrow, and some appeared earlier in ileal mucosa or blood, consistent with an intestinal mucosal origin. High GvH to HvG T cell clonal ratios were observed in the allografts of patients with donor T cell macrochimerism.

The time point label of this sample denotes: cells obtained before transplantation from donor or recipient. CD3+CD4+ and CD3+CD8+ populations were FACS-sorted from unstimulated pre-transplant donor and recipient cells taken from spleen or lymph nodes. A remark on this clone: What antigen it recognizes has not been identified. The junction does not match germline at one end; this may be a read error.

Recombination joined TRBV4-1 with TRBJ2-7, and TRBD2 matches 7 of the central bases. The clonotype comes from a human donor who was the organ donor for an intestinal transplant. This sample comprised unstimulated CD8+ T cells sorted from spleen or lymph node cells, obtained before transplant. CDR3 sequence: CASSQGEGLSYEQCF. The sequenced DNA is TGCGCCAGCAGCCAAGGGGAGGGCTTGTCCTACGAGCAGTGCTTC.